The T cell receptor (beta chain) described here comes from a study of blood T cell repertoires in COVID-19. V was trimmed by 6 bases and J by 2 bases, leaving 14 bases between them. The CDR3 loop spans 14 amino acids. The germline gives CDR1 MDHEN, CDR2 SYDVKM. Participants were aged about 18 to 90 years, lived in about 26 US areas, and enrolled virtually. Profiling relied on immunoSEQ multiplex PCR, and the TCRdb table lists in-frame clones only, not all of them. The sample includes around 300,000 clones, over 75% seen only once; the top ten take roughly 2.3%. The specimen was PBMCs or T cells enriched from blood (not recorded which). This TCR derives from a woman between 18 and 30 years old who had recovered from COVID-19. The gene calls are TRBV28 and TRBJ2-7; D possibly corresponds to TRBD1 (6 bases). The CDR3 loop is CASRSRDTTYEQYF. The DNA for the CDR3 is TGTGCCAGCAGGTCCCGGGACACCACCTACGAGCAGTACTTC.